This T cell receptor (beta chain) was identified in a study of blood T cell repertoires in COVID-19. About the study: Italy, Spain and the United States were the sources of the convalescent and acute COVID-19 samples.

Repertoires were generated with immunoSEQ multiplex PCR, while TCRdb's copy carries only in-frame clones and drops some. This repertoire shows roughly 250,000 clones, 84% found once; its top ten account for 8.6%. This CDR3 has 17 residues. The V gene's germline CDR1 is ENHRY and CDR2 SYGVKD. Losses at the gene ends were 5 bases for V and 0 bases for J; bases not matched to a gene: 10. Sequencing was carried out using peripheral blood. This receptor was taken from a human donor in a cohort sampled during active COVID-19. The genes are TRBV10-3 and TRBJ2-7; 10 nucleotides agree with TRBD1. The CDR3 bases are TGTGCCATCAGTTCGGGGTTGGACAGGGGGAGCTCCTACGAGCAGTACTTC. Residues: CAISSGLDRGSSYEQYF.